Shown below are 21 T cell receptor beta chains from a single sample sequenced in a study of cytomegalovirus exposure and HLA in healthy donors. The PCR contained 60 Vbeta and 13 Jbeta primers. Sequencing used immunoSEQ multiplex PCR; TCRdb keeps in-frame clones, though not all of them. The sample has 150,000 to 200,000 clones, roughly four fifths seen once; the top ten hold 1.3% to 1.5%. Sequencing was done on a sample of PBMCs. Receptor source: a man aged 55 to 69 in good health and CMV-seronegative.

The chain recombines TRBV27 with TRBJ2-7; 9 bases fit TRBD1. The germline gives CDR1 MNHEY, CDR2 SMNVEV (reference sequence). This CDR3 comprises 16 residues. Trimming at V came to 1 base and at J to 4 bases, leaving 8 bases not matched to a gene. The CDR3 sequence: CASSLYSGQGRYEQYF. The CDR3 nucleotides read TGTGCCAGCAGTTTATATTCCGGACAGGGGAGGTACGAGCAGTACTTC.

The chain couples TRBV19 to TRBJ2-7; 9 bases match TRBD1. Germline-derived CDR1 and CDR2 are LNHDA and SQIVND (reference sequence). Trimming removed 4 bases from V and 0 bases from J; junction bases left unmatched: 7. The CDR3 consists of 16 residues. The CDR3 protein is CASSKYGTGSSYEQYF. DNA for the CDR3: TGTGCCAGTAGTAAGTACGGGACAGGGAGCTCCTACGAGCAGTACTTC.

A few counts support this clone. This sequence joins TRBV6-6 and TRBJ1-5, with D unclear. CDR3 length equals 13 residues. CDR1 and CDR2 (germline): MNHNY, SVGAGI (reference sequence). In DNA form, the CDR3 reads TGTGCTACGCAACAAGGGAGAGAACAGCCCCAGCATTTT. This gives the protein CATQQGREQPQHF.

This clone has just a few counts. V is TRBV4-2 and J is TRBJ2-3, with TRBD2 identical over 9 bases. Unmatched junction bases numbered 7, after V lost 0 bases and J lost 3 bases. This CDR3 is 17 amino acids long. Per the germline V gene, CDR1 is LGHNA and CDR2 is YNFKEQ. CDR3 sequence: CASSQDGSGGQTDTQYF. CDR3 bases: TGTGCCAGCAGCCAAGATGGGAGCGGGGGGCAGACAGATACGCAGTATTTT.

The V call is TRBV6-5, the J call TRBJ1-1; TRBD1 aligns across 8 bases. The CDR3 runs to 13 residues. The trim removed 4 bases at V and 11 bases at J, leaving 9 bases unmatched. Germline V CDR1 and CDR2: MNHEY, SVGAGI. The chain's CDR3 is CASSSQGQGEAFF. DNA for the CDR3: TGTGCCAGCAGTTCCCAAGGACAGGGTGAGGCTTTCTTT.

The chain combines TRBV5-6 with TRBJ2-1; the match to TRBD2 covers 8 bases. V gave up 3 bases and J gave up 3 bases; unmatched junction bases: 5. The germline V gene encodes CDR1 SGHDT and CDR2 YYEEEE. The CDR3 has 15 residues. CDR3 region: CASSSGGVIYNEQFF. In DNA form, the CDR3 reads TGTGCCAGCAGCTCGGGGGGGGTGATCTACAATGAGCAGTTCTTC.

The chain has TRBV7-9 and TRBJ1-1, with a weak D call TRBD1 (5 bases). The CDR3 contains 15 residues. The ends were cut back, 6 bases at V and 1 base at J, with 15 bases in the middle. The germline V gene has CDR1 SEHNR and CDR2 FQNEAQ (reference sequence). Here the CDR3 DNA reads TGTGCCAGCAGAGGGGATAGGGTTTCGAACACTGAAGCTTTCTTT. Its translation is CASRGDRVSNTEAFF.

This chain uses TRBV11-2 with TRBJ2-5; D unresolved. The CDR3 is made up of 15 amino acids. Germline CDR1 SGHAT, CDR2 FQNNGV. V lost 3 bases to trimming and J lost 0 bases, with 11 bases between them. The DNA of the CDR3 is TGTGCCAGCAGCTTCGGAGTCCGGGACCAAGAGACCCAGTACTTC. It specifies CASSFGVRDQETQYF.

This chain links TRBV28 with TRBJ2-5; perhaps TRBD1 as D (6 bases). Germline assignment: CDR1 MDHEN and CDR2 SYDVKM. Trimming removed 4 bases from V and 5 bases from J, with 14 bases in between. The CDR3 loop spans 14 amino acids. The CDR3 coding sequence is TGTGCCAGCAGTTCGGGACAAGAGGCGGAGACCCAGTACTTC. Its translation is CASSSGQEAETQYF. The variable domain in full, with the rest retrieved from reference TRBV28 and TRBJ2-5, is DVKVTQSSRYLVKRTGEKVFLECVQDMDHENMFWYRQDPGLGLRLIYFSYDVKMKEKGDIPEGYSVSREKKERFSLILESASTNQTSMYLCASSSGQEAETQYFGPGTRLLVL.

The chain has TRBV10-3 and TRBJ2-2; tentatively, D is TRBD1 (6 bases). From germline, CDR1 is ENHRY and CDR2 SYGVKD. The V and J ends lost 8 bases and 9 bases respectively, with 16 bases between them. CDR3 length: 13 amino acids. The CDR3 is CAIGMDSSRELFF. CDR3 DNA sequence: TGTGCCATCGGGATGGACAGCTCAAGGGAGCTGTTTTTT.

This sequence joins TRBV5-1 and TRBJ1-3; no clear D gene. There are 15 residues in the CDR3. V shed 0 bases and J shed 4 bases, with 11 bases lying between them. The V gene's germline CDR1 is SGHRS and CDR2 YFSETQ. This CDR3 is CASSLGEERGNTIYF. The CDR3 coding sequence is TGCGCCAGCAGCTTGGGTGAGGAGCGGGGAAACACCATATATTTT.

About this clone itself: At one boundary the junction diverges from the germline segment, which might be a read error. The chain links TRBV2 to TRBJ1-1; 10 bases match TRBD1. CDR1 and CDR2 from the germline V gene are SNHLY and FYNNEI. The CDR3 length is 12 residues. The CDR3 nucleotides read TGTGCCAGCAGGATCGGGACAGGGGAAGTTTTCTTT. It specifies CASRIGTGEVFF.

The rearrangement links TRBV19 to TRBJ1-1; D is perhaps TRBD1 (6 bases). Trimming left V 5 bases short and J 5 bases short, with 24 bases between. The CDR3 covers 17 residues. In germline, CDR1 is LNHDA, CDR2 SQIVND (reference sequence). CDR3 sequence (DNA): TGTGCCAGTAGTCCGCGTGGCAGGGGCACTCCCTCTACTGAAGCTTTCTTT. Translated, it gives CASSPRGRGTPSTEAFF.

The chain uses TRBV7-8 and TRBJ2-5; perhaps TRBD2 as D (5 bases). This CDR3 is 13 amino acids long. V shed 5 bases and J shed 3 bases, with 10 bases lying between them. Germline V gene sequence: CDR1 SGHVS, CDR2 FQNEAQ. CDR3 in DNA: TGTGCCAGCAGCCTAGGACTCGAAGAGACCCAGTACTTC. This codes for CASSLGLEETQYF.

Here the CDR3 reads CASNTIGTGTEYQETQYF. CDR3 coding DNA: TGTGCCAGCAACACGATTGGAACCGGGACAGAATACCAAGAGACCCAGTACTTC. This sequence joins TRBV5-4 and TRBJ2-5, with 7 bases lining up with TRBD1. The length of the CDR3 is 18 residues. CDR1 is SGHNT, CDR2 YYREEE, per germline (reference sequence). After removal of 6 bases from V and 0 bases from J, the junction contained 17 bases not matched to a gene.

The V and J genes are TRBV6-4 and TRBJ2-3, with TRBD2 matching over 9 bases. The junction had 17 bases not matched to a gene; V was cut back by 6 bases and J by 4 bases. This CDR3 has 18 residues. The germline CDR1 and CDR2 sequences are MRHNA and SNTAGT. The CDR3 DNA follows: TGTGCCAGCAGCCCATTCGTTGGGGTAGCGGGAGTCGCAGATACGCAGTATTTT. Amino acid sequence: CASSPFVGVAGVADTQYF.

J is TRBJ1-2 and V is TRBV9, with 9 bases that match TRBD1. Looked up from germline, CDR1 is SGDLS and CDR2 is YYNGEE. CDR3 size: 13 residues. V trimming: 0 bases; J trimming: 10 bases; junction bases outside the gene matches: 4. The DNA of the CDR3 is TGTGCCAGCAGCGTAGGGGGACAGGGCTACTACACCTTC. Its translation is CASSVGGQGYYTF.

CDR3 sequence: CASSVTTDVNTQYF. The CDR3 DNA reads as TGCGCCAGCAGCGTGACTACTGACGTAAATACGCAGTATTTT. The chain has TRBV5-1 and TRBJ2-3; the D gene is possibly TRBD2 (5 bases). V was clipped by 4 bases and J by 7 bases, with 16 bases between them. CDR1 and CDR2 from the germline V gene are SGHRS and YFSETQ. This CDR3 has 14 residues. Filled out from reference TRBV5-1 and TRBJ2-3, the complete variable domain reads KAGVTQTPRYLIKTRGQQVTLSCSPISGHRSVSWYQQTPGQGLQFLFEYFSETQRNKGNFPGRFSGRQFSNSRSEMNVSTLELGDSALYLCASSVTTDVNTQYFGPGTRLTVL.

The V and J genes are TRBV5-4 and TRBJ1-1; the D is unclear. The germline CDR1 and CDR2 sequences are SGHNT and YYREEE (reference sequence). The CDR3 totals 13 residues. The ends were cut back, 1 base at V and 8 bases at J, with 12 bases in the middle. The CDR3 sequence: CASSLRGQLEAFF. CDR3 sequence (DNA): TGTGCCAGCAGCTTGCGAGGGCAGCTAGAAGCTTTCTTT.

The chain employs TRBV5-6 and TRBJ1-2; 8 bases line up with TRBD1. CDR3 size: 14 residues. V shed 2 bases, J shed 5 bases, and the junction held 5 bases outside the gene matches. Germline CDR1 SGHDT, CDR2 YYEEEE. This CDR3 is CASSFRDRPYGYTF. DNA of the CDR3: TGTGCCAGCAGCTTCCGGGACAGGCCTTATGGCTACACCTTC.

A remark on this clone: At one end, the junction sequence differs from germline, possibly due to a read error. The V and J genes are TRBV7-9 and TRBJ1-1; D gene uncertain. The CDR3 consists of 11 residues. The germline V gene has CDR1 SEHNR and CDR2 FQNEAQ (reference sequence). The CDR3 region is CSSERNTEAFF. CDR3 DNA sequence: TGTTCCAGCGAGAGAAACACTGAAGCTTTCTTT.